These 26 T cell receptor beta chains share one sample of origin, sequenced in a study of shared clonotypes between healthy human individuals. TCRdb's table, derived via immunoSEQ multiplex PCR, lists solely in-frame clones and lacks some. The sample records 450,000 to 500,000 clones, about 84% being singletons. Sequencing used PBMCs. The receptor set was obtained from a woman between 40 and 55 years old in good health. Some clones in this sample may be carry-over from other donors' samples.

The chain employs TRBV7-9 and TRBJ2-3, with a weak D call TRBD1 (6 bases). Per the germline V gene, CDR1 is SEHNR and CDR2 is FQNEAQ (reference sequence). The CDR3 is 14 residues long. V dropped 5 bases and J dropped 5 bases, with 14 bases sitting between them. CDR3 DNA sequence: TGTGCCAGCAGCCCACAGGGTTTGGGAGATACGCAGTATTTT. Translating it yields CASSPQGLGDTQYF.

The genes are TRBV5-1 and TRBJ2-3; D call uncertain. Trimming removed 0 bases from V and 3 bases from J, with 8 bases in between. This CDR3 contains 14 residues. Germline V gene data show CDR1 as SGHRS and CDR2 as YFSETQ. The CDR3 spells CASSLADETDTQYF. The CDR3 coding sequence is TGCGCCAGCAGCTTGGCAGACGAAACAGATACGCAGTATTTT.

This clone was recorded a few times. This chain joins TRBV18 and TRBJ2-3; D ambiguous. This CDR3 is built from 15 residues. The germline gives CDR1 KGHSH, CDR2 LQKENI. The V and J ends lost 3 bases and 2 bases respectively, with 12 bases between them. CDR3 amino acids: CASSPLADNTDTQYF. In DNA form, the CDR3 reads TGTGCCAGCTCACCCCTGGCGGATAACACAGATACGCAGTATTTT.

V usage is TRBV2 and J usage is TRBJ2-6, with D unresolved. V lost 4 bases to trimming and J lost 1 base, with 5 bases between them. Germline-derived CDR1 and CDR2 are SNHLY and FYNNEI. The CDR3 sequence is 14 residues long. The CDR3 loop reads CASSGWSGANVLTF. As DNA, the CDR3 is TGTGCCAGCAGTGGGTGGTCTGGGGCCAACGTCCTGACTTTC.

In regard to this clone: This may be a read error: a much more frequent sequence differs by one nucleotide. The genes are TRBV29-1 and TRBJ1-2; D uncertain. Germline V CDR1 and CDR2: SQVTM, ANQGSEA. The CDR3 spans 11 residues. The CDR3 reads CSEYSNYGSTF. DNA for the CDR3: TGCAGCGAGTACTCAAACTATGGCTCCACCTTC.

Concerning this clone itself: A much larger clonotype is one base distant, so this may be a read error. The chain has TRBV5-5 and TRBJ1-5; D uncertain. CDR3 length: 14 residues. V gave up 0 bases and J gave up 5 bases, with 9 bases separating them. Germline V gives CDR1 SGHKS, CDR2 YYEKEE (reference sequence). The CDR3 reads CASSLAWGDQPQHF. The CDR3, as DNA: TGTGCCAGCAGCTTGGCCTGGGGTGATCAGCCCCAGCATTTT.

The CDR3 sequence: CASRFPGGHCEQYF. The CDR3 DNA follows: TGTGCAAGTCGCTTTCCGGGAGGCCATTGCGAGCAGTACTTC. The V gene is TRBV12-2, the J gene TRBJ2-7; the table's D call, TRBD2, has no DNA check behind it. TRBV12-2 is marked as a pseudogene. The CDR3 covers 14 residues.

V gene TRBV29-1 combines with J gene TRBJ2-1; TRBD2 matches at 10 bases. The CDR3 runs 14 residues. J was trimmed by 3 bases and V by 7 bases; bases with no gene match: 6. CDR1 and CDR2 from the germline V gene are SQVTM and ANQGSEA. The CDR3 nucleotides are TGCAGCGCAGGACTAGCGGAGATCTACAATGAGCAGTTCTTC. Translating gives CSAGLAEIYNEQFF.

The CDR3 sequence is CASSAPRLAGIYNEQFF. DNA of the CDR3: TGTGCCAGCAGTGCCCCCCGACTAGCGGGAATATACAATGAGCAGTTCTTC. This rearrangement joins TRBV25-1 to TRBJ2-1, with 11 bases fitting TRBD2. Germline trimming cut 4 bases from V and 4 bases from J; bases unmatched to any gene: 9. The CDR3 is 17 amino acids. The V gene's germline CDR1 is MGHDK and CDR2 SYGVNS. Full variable domain (rest looked up from reference TRBV25-1 and TRBJ2-1): EADIYQTPRYLVIGTGKKITLECSQTMGHDKMYWYQQDPGMELHLIHYSYGVNSTEKGDLSSESTVSRIRTEHFPLTLESARPSHTSQYLCASSAPRLAGIYNEQFFGPGTRLTVL.

This chain uses TRBV5-1 with TRBJ2-5; D is unresolved. Trimming left V 0 bases short and J 5 bases short, with 14 bases between. Per the germline V gene, CDR1 is SGHRS and CDR2 is YFSETQ. The length of the CDR3 is 15 residues. The CDR3: CASSLGSPLGETQYF. CDR3 sequence (DNA): TGCGCCAGCAGCTTGGGGAGCCCCCTGGGGGAGACCCAGTACTTC.

This chain connects TRBV27 to TRBJ2-5; TRBD2 matches 9 bases. The CDR3 runs to 14 residues. The V gene's germline CDR1 is MNHEY and CDR2 SMNVEV (reference sequence). Trimming removed 5 bases from V and 4 bases from J; junction bases left unmatched: 5. The CDR3: CASSRVAGVETQYF. CDR3 coding DNA: TGTGCCAGCAGTAGGGTAGCGGGAGTAGAGACCCAGTACTTC.

Concerning this clone: A read error likely explains this, since a far larger clone differs by one base. Other nucleotide sequences in the sample specify the same CDR3. The J gene is TRBJ2-1, the V gene TRBV7-9, with no clear D. Looked up from germline, CDR1 is SEHNR and CDR2 is FQNEAQ (reference sequence). CDR3 length: 14 amino acids. V lost 1 base and J lost 0, with 4 bases in between. The CDR3 sequence: CASSLGGSYNEQFF. The CDR3 bases are TGTGCCAGCAGCTTAGGTGGCTCCTACAATGAGCAGTTCTTC.

The genes are TRBV7-3 and TRBJ2-1, with TRBD2 matching 13 bases. V dropped 5 bases and J dropped 4; count of bases not matched to a gene: 5. The germline gives CDR1 SGHTA, CDR2 FQGTGA. The CDR3 has 16 amino acids. The CDR3 DNA is TGTGCCAGCAGCCCTCAGGGACTAGCGGGGTACAATGAGCAGTTCTTC. Translating gives CASSPQGLAGYNEQFF. Using reference TRBV7-3 and TRBJ2-1 for the parts outside the CDR3, the full variable domain is GAGVSQTPSNKVTEKGKYVELRCDPISGHTALYWYRQSLGQGPEFLIYFQGTGAADDSGLPNDRFFAVRPEGSVSTLKIQRTERGDSAVYLCASSPQGLAGYNEQFFGPGTRLTVL.

This clone was observed at least ten times. In the same sample, other DNA sequences code for this CDR3. The rearrangement uses TRBV5-4 and TRBJ2-7; 11 bases match TRBD1. The trim removed 2 bases at V and 6 bases at J, leaving 4 bases unmatched. Germline values: CDR1 SGHNT, CDR2 YYREEE (reference sequence). This CDR3 spans 14 amino acids. The CDR3 spells CASSFGQGASEQYF. CDR3 DNA sequence: TGTGCCAGCAGCTTCGGACAGGGGGCTTCCGAGCAGTACTTC.

Regarding this clone: This is likely an artifact of a read error, given a far larger clone one base away. The sample carries other DNA sequences with the same CDR3. The rearrangement links TRBV25-1 to TRBJ1-1; the D gene is possibly TRBD1 (6 bases). The CDR3 is 15 amino acids. Germline V gives CDR1 MGHDK, CDR2 SYGVNS. The chain's CDR3 is CASSVHGGQNTEAFF. The DNA for the CDR3 is TGTGCCAGCAGTGTACACGGTGGACAGAACACTGAAGCTTTCTTC.

The chain carries TRBV11-3 and TRBJ2-3, with 14 bases aligning to TRBD2. Germline CDR1 reads SGHNT; CDR2 reads YENEEA. CDR3 length: 17 amino acids. Germline trimming cut 5 bases from V and 3 bases from J; bases unmatched to any gene: 7. The CDR3 region is CASSLGLAGEKTDTQYF. DNA of the CDR3: TGTGCCAGCAGCCTGGGACTAGCGGGAGAAAAGACAGATACGCAGTATTTT.

The CDR3, as DNA: TGTGCCTGGGGAGGGGGTTTCTACGAGCAGTACTTC. As protein: CAWGGGFYEQYF. The chain joins TRBV30 to TRBJ2-7; D tentatively fits TRBD1 or TRBD2 (6 bases each). V dropped 5 bases and J dropped 3 bases, with 11 bases sitting between them. Germline V gene sequence: CDR1 GTSNPN, CDR2 SVGIG (reference sequence). CDR3 size: 12 residues.

The V gene is TRBV19, the J gene TRBJ2-5, with 9 nucleotides matching TRBD2. V gave up 4 bases and J gave up 0 bases; unmatched junction bases: 3. Germline V gene data show CDR1 as LNHDA and CDR2 as SQIVND (reference sequence). The CDR3 loop spans 15 amino acids. The CDR3 DNA is TGTGCCAGTAGTACAGCGGGAGGTTACCAAGAGACCCAGTACTTC. It yields the protein CASSTAGGYQETQYF.

A remark on this clone: A much more abundant neighbour one base away suggests this may be a read error. This same CDR3 is encoded by further DNA sequences in the sample. J is TRBJ1-2 and V is TRBV6-1, with D uncertain. Germline lookup yields CDR1 MNHNS and CDR2 SASEGT. The CDR3 runs to 16 residues. The CDR3 is CVSSELERTGDYGYTF. For the CDR3, the DNA is TGTGTTAGCAGTGAACTCGAGCGGACTGGGGACTATGGCTACACCTTC.

Remarks on this clone: Only one base separates this from a far larger clonotype, so it likely reflects a read error. In the same sample, other DNA sequences code for this CDR3. This chain links TRBV2 with TRBJ2-5; the D gene is possibly TRBD1 (5 bases). The ends were cut back, 7 bases at V and 0 bases at J, with 15 bases in the middle. This CDR3 spans 15 amino acids. CDR1 and CDR2 (germline): SNHLY, FYNNEI. The CDR3 spells CASTRSGQYQETQYF. The CDR3 nucleotides are TGTGCCAGCACCCGCTCAGGGCAGTACCAAGAGACCCAGTACTTC.

Only a few counts were recorded for this clone. V is TRBV27 and J is TRBJ2-1; TRBD2 matches at 11 bases. Trimming at V came to 5 bases and at J to 6 bases, leaving 15 bases not matched to a gene. CDR3 length: 18 residues. Per germline, CDR1 MNHEY and CDR2 SMNVEV (reference sequence). This CDR3 reads CASSQIAGGPGISNEQFF. DNA of the CDR3: TGTGCCAGCAGTCAAATAGCGGGAGGGCCGGGGATATCCAATGAGCAGTTCTTC.

The chain joins TRBV6-1 to TRBJ1-5; D call uncertain. The CDR3 extends over 13 amino acids. The V end was cut by 8 bases, the J end by 8 bases, with 16 bases between. The germline V gene encodes CDR1 MNHNS and CDR2 SASEGT. The CDR3 protein is CASHSPALEPQHF. The CDR3 DNA follows: TGTGCCAGCCACAGCCCGGCGTTGGAGCCCCAGCATTTT.

In this sample, this clone turned up many times. CDR3 sequence reads: CASSVPRESYNEQFF. As DNA, the CDR3 is TGCGCCAGCAGCGTCCCGAGGGAAAGTTACAATGAGCAGTTCTTC. The chain employs TRBV4-1 and TRBJ2-1, with a tentative D call TRBD2 (5 bases). V was trimmed by 5 bases and J by 4 bases, leaving 15 bases between them. The CDR3 loop spans 15 amino acids. Germline CDR1 MGHRA, CDR2 YSYEKL.

V and J are TRBV15 and TRBJ2-4; D not resolved. CDR3 size: 16 residues. Deletions cut 1 base from V and 5 bases from J, with 15 bases between. Per germline, CDR1 LNHNV and CDR2 YYDKDF (reference sequence). The CDR3: CATSRGEATGENIQYF. DNA for the CDR3: TGTGCCACCAGCAGAGGAGAGGCTACGGGTGAAAACATTCAGTACTTC.

Points on this clone: The sample has other DNA sequences that encode this CDR3 too. The chain couples TRBV5-1 to TRBJ2-7, with D maybe TRBD1 (6 bases). The ends were cut back, 0 bases at V and 2 bases at J, with 9 bases in the middle. The CDR3 totals 14 residues. In germline, CDR1 is SGHRS, CDR2 YFSETQ. The CDR3 sequence is CASSLGAGAYEQYF. The CDR3 DNA sequence: TGCGCCAGCAGCTTGGGGGCAGGGGCCTACGAGCAGTACTTC.

The chain is built from TRBV9 and TRBJ2-7; 8 nucleotides match TRBD2. This CDR3 is built from 15 residues. Germline CDR1 reads SGDLS; CDR2 reads YYNGEE. V lost 3 bases, J lost 4 bases, and 9 bases stayed unmatched. The CDR3 region has the DNA TGTGCCAGCAGCGCTGGGCGCGGGGGGTATTACGAGCAGTACTTC. It yields the protein CASSAGRGGYYEQYF.